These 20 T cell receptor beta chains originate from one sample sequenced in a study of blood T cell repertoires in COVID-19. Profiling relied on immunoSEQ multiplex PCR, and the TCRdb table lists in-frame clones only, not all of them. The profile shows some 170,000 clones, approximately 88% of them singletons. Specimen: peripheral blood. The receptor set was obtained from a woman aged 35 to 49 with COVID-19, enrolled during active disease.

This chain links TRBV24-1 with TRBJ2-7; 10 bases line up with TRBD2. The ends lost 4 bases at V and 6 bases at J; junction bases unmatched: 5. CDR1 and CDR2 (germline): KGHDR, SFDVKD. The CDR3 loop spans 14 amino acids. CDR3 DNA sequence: TGTGCCACCAGTGAGAGCGGGAGGGTCTCCGAGCAGTACTTC. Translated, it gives CATSESGRVSEQYF.

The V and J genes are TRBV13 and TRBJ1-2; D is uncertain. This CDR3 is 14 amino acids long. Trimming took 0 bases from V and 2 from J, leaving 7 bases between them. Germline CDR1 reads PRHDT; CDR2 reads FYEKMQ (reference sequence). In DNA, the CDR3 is TGTGCCAGCAGCTTAGGGGGGAGGAACTATGGCTACACCTTC. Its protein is CASSLGGRNYGYTF.

The CDR3 spells CASSKMPAWGTIQNQPQHF. CDR3 bases: TGTGCCAGTAGTAAGATGCCCGCTTGGGGGACAATACAGAATCAGCCCCAGCATTTT. The V and J genes are TRBV19 and TRBJ1-5; TRBD1 is a possible D gene (6 bases). Germline CDR1 is LNHDA and CDR2 is SQIVND (reference sequence). The V and J ends lost 4 bases and 4 bases respectively, with 26 bases between them. This CDR3 is 19 amino acids long.

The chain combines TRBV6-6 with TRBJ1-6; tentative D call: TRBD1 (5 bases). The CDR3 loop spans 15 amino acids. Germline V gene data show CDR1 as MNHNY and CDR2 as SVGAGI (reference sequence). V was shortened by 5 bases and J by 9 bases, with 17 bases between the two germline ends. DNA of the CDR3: TGTGCCAGCAGTAGACGTTCGACAGCTAGTTCACCCCTCCACTTT. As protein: CASSRRSTASSPLHF.

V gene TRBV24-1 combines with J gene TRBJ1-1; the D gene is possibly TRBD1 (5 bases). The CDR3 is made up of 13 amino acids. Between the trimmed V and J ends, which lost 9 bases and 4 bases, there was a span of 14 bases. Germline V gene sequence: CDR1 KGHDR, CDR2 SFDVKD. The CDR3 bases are TGTGCCACCCGAAGGGGCGTTGGCACTGAAGCTTTCTTT. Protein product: CATRRGVGTEAFF.

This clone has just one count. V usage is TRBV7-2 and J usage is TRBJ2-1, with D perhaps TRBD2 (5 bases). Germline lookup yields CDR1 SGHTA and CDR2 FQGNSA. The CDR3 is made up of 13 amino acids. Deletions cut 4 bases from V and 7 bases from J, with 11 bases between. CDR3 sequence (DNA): TGTGCCAGCAGCTCGAATAGCGCTAATGAGCAGTTCTTC. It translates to CASSSNSANEQFF.

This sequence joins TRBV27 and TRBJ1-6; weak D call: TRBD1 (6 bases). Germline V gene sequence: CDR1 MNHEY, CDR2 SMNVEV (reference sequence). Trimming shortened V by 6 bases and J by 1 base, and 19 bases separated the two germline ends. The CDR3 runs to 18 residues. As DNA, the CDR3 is TGTGCCAGCAGCCCGAGACGGGCAGGGGTGTCCTATAATTCACCCCTCCACTTT. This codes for CASSPRRAGVSYNSPLHF.

This CDR3 is CASSYGVDSQETQYF. CDR3 coding DNA: TGTGCCAGCAGTTACGGGGTGGACAGTCAAGAGACCCAGTACTTC. The genes are TRBV6-5 and TRBJ2-5, with D maybe TRBD1 (6 bases). The CDR3 covers 15 residues. The germline V gene has CDR1 MNHEY and CDR2 SVGAGI. V lost 2 bases and J 2 bases, leaving 12 bases between the germline ends.

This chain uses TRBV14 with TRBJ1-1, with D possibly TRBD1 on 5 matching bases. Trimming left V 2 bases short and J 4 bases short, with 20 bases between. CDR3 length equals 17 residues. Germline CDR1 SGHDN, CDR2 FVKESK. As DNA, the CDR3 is TGTGCCAGCAGCCAACCGCTCTTTGGGGGAGGAGGCACTGAAGCTTTCTTT. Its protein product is CASSQPLFGGGGTEAFF.

CDR3: CSVWAGASYNEQFF. DNA of the CDR3: TGCAGCGTTTGGGCGGGGGCCTCCTACAATGAGCAGTTCTTC. This chain links TRBV29-1 with TRBJ2-1; possible D gene TRBD2, 7 bases. The germline CDR1 and CDR2 sequences are SQVTM and ANQGSEA. V was clipped by 5 bases and J by 0 bases, with 11 bases between them. There are 14 residues in the CDR3.

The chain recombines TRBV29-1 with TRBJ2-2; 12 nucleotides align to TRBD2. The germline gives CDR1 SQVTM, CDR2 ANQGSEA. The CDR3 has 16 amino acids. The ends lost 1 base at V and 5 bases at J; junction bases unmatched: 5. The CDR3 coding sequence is TGCAGCGTTGAAGCTAGGCTAGCGGGAGGGACCGGGGAGCTGTTTTTT. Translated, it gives CSVEARLAGGTGELFF.

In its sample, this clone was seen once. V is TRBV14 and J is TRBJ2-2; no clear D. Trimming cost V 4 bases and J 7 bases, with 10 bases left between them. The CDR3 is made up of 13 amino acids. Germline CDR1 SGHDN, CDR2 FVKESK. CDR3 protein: CASSPGSRGELFF. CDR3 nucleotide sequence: TGTGCCAGCAGCCCAGGCAGCCGCGGGGAGCTGTTTTTT. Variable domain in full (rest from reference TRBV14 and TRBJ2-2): EAGVTQFPSHSVIEKGQTVTLRCDPISGHDNLYWYRRVMGKEIKFLLHFVKESKQDESGMPNNRFLAERTGGTYSTLKVQPAELEDSGVYFCASSPGSRGELFFGEGSRLTVL.

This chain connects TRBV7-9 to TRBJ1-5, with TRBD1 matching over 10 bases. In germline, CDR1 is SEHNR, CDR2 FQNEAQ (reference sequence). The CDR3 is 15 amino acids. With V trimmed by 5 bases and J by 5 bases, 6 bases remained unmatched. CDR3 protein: CASSGDRGGDQPQHF. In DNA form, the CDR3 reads TGTGCCAGCAGCGGGGACAGGGGAGGAGATCAGCCCCAGCATTTT.

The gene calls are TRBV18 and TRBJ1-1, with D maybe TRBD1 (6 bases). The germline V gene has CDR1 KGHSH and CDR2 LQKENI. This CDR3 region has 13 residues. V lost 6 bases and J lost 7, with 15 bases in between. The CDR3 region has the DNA TGTGCCAGCTCCTCTGACAGGACGGGTGAAGCTTTCTTT. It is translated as CASSSDRTGEAFF.

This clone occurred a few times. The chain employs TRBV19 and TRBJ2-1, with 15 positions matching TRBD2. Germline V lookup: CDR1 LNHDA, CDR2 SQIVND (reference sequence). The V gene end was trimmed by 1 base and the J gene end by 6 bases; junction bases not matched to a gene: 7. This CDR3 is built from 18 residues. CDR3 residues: CASSIGRTSGRVVNEQFF. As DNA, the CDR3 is TGTGCCAGTAGTATAGGAAGGACTAGCGGGAGGGTGGTCAATGAGCAGTTCTTC.

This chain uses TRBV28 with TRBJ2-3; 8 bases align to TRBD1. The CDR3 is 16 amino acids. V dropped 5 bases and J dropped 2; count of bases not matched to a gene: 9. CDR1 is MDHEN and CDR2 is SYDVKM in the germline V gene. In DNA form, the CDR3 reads TGTGCCAGCAGTCAGCCAGGGGGCTTCTTCACAGATACGCAGTATTTT. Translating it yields CASSQPGGFFTDTQYF. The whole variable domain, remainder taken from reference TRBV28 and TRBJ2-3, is DVKVTQSSRYLVKRTGEKVFLECVQDMDHENMFWYRQDPGLGLRLIYFSYDVKMKEKGDIPEGYSVSREKKERFSLILESASTNQTSMYLCASSQPGGFFTDTQYFGPGTRLTVL.

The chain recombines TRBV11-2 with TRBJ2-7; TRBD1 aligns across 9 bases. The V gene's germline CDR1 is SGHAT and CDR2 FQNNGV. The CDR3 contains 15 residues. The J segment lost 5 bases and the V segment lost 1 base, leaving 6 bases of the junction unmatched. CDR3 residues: CASSLATGGSNEQYF. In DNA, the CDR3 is TGTGCCAGCAGCTTAGCGACAGGGGGTAGTAACGAGCAGTACTTC.

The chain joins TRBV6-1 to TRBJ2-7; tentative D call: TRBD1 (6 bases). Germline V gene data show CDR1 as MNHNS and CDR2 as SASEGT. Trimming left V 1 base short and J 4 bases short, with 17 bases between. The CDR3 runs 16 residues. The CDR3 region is CASSEEVRRGWYEQYF. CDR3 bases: TGTGCCAGCAGTGAAGAAGTCCGCAGGGGATGGTACGAGCAGTACTTC.

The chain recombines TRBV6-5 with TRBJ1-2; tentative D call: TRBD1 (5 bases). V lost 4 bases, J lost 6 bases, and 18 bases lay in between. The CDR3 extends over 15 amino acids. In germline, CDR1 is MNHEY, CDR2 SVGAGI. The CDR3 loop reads CASSSPGGARDGYTF. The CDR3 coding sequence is TGTGCCAGCAGTTCCCCCGGGGGAGCGAGGGATGGCTACACCTTC.

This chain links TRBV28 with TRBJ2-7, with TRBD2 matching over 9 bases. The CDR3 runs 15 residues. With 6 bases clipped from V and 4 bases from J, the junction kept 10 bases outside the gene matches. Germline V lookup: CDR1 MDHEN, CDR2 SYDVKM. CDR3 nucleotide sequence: TGTGCCAGCAGCTCTAGCGGGACGGGCGGTTACGAGCAGTACTTC. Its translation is CASSSSGTGGYEQYF.